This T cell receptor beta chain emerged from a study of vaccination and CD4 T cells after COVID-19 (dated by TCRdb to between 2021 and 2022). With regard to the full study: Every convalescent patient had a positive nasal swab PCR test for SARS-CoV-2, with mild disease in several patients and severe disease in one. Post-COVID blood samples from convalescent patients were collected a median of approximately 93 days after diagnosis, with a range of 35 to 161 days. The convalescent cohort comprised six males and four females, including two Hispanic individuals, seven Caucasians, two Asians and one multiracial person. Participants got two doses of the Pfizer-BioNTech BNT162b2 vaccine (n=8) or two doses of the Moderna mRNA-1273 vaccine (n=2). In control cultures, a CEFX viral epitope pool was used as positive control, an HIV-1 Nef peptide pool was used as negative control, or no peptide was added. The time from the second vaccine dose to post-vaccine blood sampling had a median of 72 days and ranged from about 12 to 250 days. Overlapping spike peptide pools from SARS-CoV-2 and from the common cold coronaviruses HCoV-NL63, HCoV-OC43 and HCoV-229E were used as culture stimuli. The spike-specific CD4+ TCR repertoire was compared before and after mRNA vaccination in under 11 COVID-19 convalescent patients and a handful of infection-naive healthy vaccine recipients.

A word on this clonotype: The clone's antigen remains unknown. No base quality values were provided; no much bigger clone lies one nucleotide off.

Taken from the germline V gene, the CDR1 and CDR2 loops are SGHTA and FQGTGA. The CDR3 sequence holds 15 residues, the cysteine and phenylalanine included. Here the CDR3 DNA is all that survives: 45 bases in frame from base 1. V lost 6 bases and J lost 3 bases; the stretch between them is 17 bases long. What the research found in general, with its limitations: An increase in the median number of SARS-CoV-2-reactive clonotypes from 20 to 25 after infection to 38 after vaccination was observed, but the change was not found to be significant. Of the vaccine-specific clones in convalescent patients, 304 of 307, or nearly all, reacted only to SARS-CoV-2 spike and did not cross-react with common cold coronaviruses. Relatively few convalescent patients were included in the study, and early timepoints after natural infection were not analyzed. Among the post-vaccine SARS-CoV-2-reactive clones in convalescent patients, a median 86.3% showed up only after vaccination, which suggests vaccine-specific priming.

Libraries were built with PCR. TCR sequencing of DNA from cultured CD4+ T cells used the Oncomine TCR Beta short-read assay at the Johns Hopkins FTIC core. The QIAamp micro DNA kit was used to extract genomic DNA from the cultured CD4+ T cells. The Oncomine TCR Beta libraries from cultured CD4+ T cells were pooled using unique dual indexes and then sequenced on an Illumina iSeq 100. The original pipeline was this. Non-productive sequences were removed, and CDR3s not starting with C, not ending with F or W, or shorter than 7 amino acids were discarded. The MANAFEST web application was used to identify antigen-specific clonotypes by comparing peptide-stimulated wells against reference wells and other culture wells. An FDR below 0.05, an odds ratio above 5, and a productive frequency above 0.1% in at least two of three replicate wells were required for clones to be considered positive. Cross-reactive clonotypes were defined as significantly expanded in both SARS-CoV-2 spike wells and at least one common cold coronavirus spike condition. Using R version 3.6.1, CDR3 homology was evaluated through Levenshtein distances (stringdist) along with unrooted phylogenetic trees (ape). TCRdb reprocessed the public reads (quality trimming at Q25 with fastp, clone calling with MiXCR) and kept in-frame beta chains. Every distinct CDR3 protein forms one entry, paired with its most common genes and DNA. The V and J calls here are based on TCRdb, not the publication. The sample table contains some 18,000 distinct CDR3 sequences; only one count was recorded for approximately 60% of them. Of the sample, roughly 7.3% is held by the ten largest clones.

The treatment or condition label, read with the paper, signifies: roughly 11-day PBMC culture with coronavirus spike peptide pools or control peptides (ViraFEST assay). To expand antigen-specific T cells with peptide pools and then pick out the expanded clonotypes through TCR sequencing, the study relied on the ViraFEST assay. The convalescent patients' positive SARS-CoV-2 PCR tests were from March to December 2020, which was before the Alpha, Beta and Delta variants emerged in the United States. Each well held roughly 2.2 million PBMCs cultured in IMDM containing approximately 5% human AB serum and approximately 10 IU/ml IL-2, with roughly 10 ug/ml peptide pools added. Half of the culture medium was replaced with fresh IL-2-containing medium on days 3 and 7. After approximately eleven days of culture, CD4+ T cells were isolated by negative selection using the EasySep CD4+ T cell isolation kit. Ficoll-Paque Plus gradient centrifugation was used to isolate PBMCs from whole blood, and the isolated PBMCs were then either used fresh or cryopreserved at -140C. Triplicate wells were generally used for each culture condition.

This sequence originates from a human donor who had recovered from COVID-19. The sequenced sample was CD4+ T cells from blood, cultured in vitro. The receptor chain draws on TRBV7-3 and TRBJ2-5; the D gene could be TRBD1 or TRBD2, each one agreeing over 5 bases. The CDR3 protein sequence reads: CASSRVPGSEETQYF. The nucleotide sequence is TGTGCCAGCAGTCGCGTCCCAGGGAGTGAAGAGACCCAGTACTTC.